These T cell receptor beta chains were read from a single sample in a study of a mutant IDH1 vaccine in newly diagnosed glioma. These receptors are not linked to any known antigen. Only in-frame clones appear in the TCRdb table, and some are missing; sequencing was by immunoSEQ multiplex PCR. The sample includes some 54,000 clones, roughly nine tenths of them seen just once. The sample here was PBMCs, taken from a glioma patient whose treatment included an IDH1 peptide vaccine. All receptors come from a man between 45 and 60 years old with glioma. Both conserved end residues are part of each CDR3. Each record gives: clone size, J gene, D gene, V gene, CDR3 protein, CDR3 DNA. The D gene is left open where the match is weak. Rows give clone size only sometimes, using once, few, many, or a class for an expanded clone.

abundance: .; j_gene: TRBJ2-1; d_gene: TRBD2; v_gene: TRBV19; CDR3aa: CASSVTSGGYNEQFF; CDR3nt: TGTGCCAGTAGTGTGACTAGCGGGGGTTACAATGAGCAGTTCTTC
abundance: .; j_gene: TRBJ1-6; d_gene: .; v_gene: TRBV10-3; CDR3aa: CAISQGRSPLHF; CDR3nt: TGTGCCATCAGCCAAGGCCGTTCACCCCTCCACTTT
abundance: .; j_gene: TRBJ2-7; d_gene: .; v_gene: TRBV7-9; CDR3aa: CASSLGPSGRFYEQYF; CDR3nt: TGTGCCAGCAGCTTAGGCCCCTCCGGTCGGTTCTACGAGCAGTACTTC
abundance: .; j_gene: TRBJ2-1; d_gene: TRBD2; v_gene: TRBV4-2; CDR3aa: CASSQSGVAGARRDEQFF; CDR3nt: TGTGCCAGCAGCCAAAGCGGGGTAGCGGGGGCCCGTAGGGATGAGCAGTTCTTC
abundance: .; j_gene: TRBJ1-1; d_gene: TRBD1; v_gene: TRBV19; CDR3aa: CASTRQGETEAFF; CDR3nt: TGTGCCAGTACCCGACAGGGGGAGACTGAAGCTTTCTTT
abundance: few; j_gene: TRBJ2-7; d_gene: .; v_gene: TRBV13; CDR3aa: CASSTSWARGEEQYF; CDR3nt: TGTGCCAGCAGCACGTCGTGGGCGAGGGGTGAGGAGCAGTACTTC
abundance: .; j_gene: TRBJ1-2; d_gene: TRBD1; v_gene: TRBV4-3; CDR3aa: CASSQETGVQANYGYTF; CDR3nt: TGCGCCAGCAGCCAAGAAACAGGGGTTCAGGCTAACTATGGCTACACCTTC
abundance: .; j_gene: TRBJ1-2; d_gene: .; v_gene: TRBV2; CDR3aa: CASSGTQLYGYTF; CDR3nt: TGTGCCAGCAGTGGAACGCAGCTCTATGGCTACACCTTC
abundance: .; j_gene: TRBJ2-1; d_gene: TRBD2; v_gene: TRBV7-9; CDR3aa: CASSTLAGGSYNEQFF; CDR3nt: TGTGCCAGCAGCACCCTAGCGGGGGGGTCCTACAATGAGCAGTTCTTC
abundance: .; j_gene: TRBJ1-3; d_gene: TRBD1; v_gene: TRBV9; CDR3aa: CASSSSGTVGNTIYF; CDR3nt: TGTGCCAGCAGCTCTTCCGGGACAGTGGGAAACACCATATATTTT
abundance: .; j_gene: TRBJ1-6; d_gene: .; v_gene: TRBV9; CDR3aa: CASSVVDSPLHF; CDR3nt: TGTGCCAGCAGCGTAGTTGATTCACCCCTCCACTTT
abundance: .; j_gene: TRBJ2-7; d_gene: .; v_gene: TRBV19; CDR3aa: CASSIGGRIYEQYF; CDR3nt: TGTGCCAGTAGTATAGGGGGCAGGATCTACGAGCAGTACTTC
abundance: once; j_gene: TRBJ2-3; d_gene: .; v_gene: TRBV28; CDR3aa: CASSFIREQYF; CDR3nt: TGTGCCAGCAGTTTTATCCGGGAGCAGTATTTT
abundance: .; j_gene: TRBJ1-1; d_gene: .; v_gene: TRBV30; CDR3aa: CAWSVTNTEAFF; CDR3nt: TGTGCCTGGAGTGTAACGAACACTGAAGCTTTCTTT
abundance: .; j_gene: TRBJ2-2; d_gene: TRBD1; v_gene: TRBV27; CDR3aa: CASSLRGQVTGELFF; CDR3nt: TGTGCCAGCAGTTTAAGGGGGCAAGTCACCGGGGAGCTGTTTTTT
abundance: .; j_gene: TRBJ1-2; d_gene: .; v_gene: TRBV9; CDR3aa: CASSVVRLQGHYGYTF; CDR3nt: TGTGCCAGCAGCGTAGTGAGGTTGCAGGGCCACTATGGCTACACCTTC
abundance: .; j_gene: TRBJ1-5; d_gene: TRBD1; v_gene: TRBV5-1; CDR3aa: CASSLAGQGEQPQHF; CDR3nt: TGCGCCAGCAGCTTGGCGGGACAGGGGGAACAGCCCCAGCATTTT
abundance: .; j_gene: TRBJ2-2; d_gene: .; v_gene: TRBV4-2; CDR3aa: CASSQGFSTTGELFF; CDR3nt: TGTGCCAGCAGCCAAGGGTTCAGTACCACCGGGGAGCTGTTTTTT
abundance: few; j_gene: TRBJ2-5; d_gene: TRBD2; v_gene: TRBV5-6; CDR3aa: CASSLKAGGETQYF; CDR3nt: TGTGCCAGCAGCTTGAAAGCGGGGGGAGAGACCCAGTACTTC
abundance: .; j_gene: TRBJ1-2; d_gene: .; v_gene: TRBV30; CDR3aa: CAWSGGARGYGYTF; CDR3nt: TGTGCCTGGAGTGGAGGGGCCCGAGGCTATGGCTACACCTTC
abundance: .; j_gene: TRBJ2-7; d_gene: .; v_gene: TRBV2; CDR3aa: CASESGTESYEQYF; CDR3nt: TGTGCCAGCGAGAGCGGGACAGAGTCCTACGAGCAGTACTTC
abundance: .; j_gene: TRBJ2-5; d_gene: TRBD2; v_gene: TRBV7-2; CDR3aa: CASSHRGGNEETQYF; CDR3nt: TGTGCCAGCAGCCATCGGGGGGGGAATGAGGAGACCCAGTACTTC
abundance: once; j_gene: TRBJ2-6; d_gene: TRBD1; v_gene: TRBV5-4; CDR3aa: CASRRTGPSGANVLTF; CDR3nt: TGTGCCAGCAGACGGACAGGACCTTCTGGGGCCAACGTCCTGACTTTC
abundance: few; j_gene: TRBJ1-5; d_gene: .; v_gene: TRBV28; CDR3aa: CASSPGGRDSNQPQHF; CDR3nt: TGTGCCAGCAGCCCTGGAGGGAGGGATAGCAATCAGCCCCAGCATTTT
abundance: .; j_gene: TRBJ1-2; d_gene: TRBD1; v_gene: TRBV28; CDR3aa: CASSLSQGANYGYTF; CDR3nt: TGTGCCAGCAGTTTATCGCAGGGGGCAAACTATGGCTACACCTTC
abundance: .; j_gene: TRBJ1-2; d_gene: .; v_gene: TRBV28; CDR3aa: CASSSQALGYTF; CDR3nt: TGTGCCAGCAGTTCCCAGGCTCTGGGCTACACCTTC
abundance: .; j_gene: TRBJ2-1; d_gene: .; v_gene: TRBV5-1; CDR3aa: CASSFGQSGALNEQFF; CDR3nt: TGCGCCAGCAGCTTTGGGCAATCCGGCGCCCTAAATGAGCAGTTCTTC
abundance: .; j_gene: TRBJ1-2; d_gene: .; v_gene: TRBV5-4; CDR3aa: CASSLIGTNDHGYTF; CDR3nt: TGTGCCAGCAGCTTGATTGGGACCAACGATCATGGCTACACCTTC
abundance: .; j_gene: TRBJ1-1; d_gene: .; v_gene: TRBV28; CDR3aa: CASSSIRWGTEAFF; CDR3nt: TGTGCCAGCAGTTCGATTCGGTGGGGTACTGAAGCTTTCTTT
abundance: .; j_gene: TRBJ1-4; d_gene: TRBD1; v_gene: TRBV28; CDR3aa: CASSSHRGRGEKLFF; CDR3nt: TGTGCCAGCAGTTCCCACAGGGGGCGTGGAGAAAAACTGTTTTTT
abundance: .; j_gene: TRBJ1-2; d_gene: .; v_gene: TRBV19; CDR3aa: CASSLTPGHYGYTF; CDR3nt: TGTGCCAGTAGTCTAACCCCGGGGCACTATGGCTACACCTTC
abundance: .; j_gene: TRBJ1-1; d_gene: .; v_gene: TRBV5-1; CDR3aa: CASSLEGQNTEAFF; CDR3nt: TGCGCCAGCAGCTTGGAAGGCCAGAACACTGAAGCTTTCTTT
abundance: .; j_gene: TRBJ2-2; d_gene: TRBD1; v_gene: TRBV7-2; CDR3aa: CAIRQGAAGELFF; CDR3nt: TGTGCCATCCGACAGGGGGCCGCCGGGGAGCTGTTTTTT
abundance: .; j_gene: TRBJ1-3; d_gene: TRBD1; v_gene: TRBV5-1; CDR3aa: CASSLVTGISGNTIYF; CDR3nt: TGCGCCAGCAGCCTGGTGACAGGGATCTCTGGAAACACCATATATTTT
abundance: once; j_gene: TRBJ1-5; d_gene: .; v_gene: TRBV6-6; CDR3aa: CASSYLGLEGGQPQHF; CDR3nt: TGTGCCAGCAGTTACCTGGGTTTGGAGGGAGGCCAGCCCCAGCATTTT
abundance: .; j_gene: TRBJ1-1; d_gene: .; v_gene: TRBV11-2; CDR3aa: CASSPTGGGNTEAFF; CDR3nt: TGTGCCAGCAGCCCGACAGGAGGAGGGAACACTGAAGCTTTCTTT
abundance: .; j_gene: TRBJ2-5; d_gene: .; v_gene: TRBV11-3; CDR3aa: CASSPHTSETQYF; CDR3nt: TGTGCCAGCAGCCCCCACACTAGCGAGACCCAGTACTTC
abundance: .; j_gene: TRBJ2-1; d_gene: TRBD1; v_gene: TRBV2; CDR3aa: CAIKGQGTHNEQFF; CDR3nt: TGTGCCATCAAGGGACAGGGGACCCACAATGAGCAGTTCTTC
abundance: few; j_gene: TRBJ1-5; d_gene: TRBD1; v_gene: TRBV4-1; CDR3aa: CASSQEGTENQPQHF; CDR3nt: TGCGCCAGCAGCCAAGAGGGGACAGAGAATCAGCCCCAGCATTTT
abundance: .; j_gene: TRBJ1-4; d_gene: TRBD1; v_gene: TRBV27; CDR3aa: CASSSRGRGEKLFF; CDR3nt: TGTGCCAGCAGTTCGAGGGGGCGCGGGGAAAAACTGTTTTTT
abundance: .; j_gene: TRBJ2-1; d_gene: TRBD2; v_gene: TRBV2; CDR3aa: CAIPGLARHNEQFF; CDR3nt: TGTGCCATCCCGGGACTAGCGCGACACAATGAGCAGTTCTTC
abundance: .; j_gene: TRBJ2-2; d_gene: .; v_gene: TRBV2; CDR3aa: CASSDRGGELFF; CDR3nt: TGTGCCAGTTCGGACCGAGGCGGGGAGCTGTTTTTT
abundance: few; j_gene: TRBJ2-3; d_gene: TRBD2; v_gene: TRBV6-4; CDR3aa: CASSERGDTDTQYF; CDR3nt: TGTGCCAGCAGTGAGCGGGGGGACACAGATACGCAGTATTTT
abundance: .; j_gene: TRBJ2-5; d_gene: TRBD1; v_gene: TRBV7-6; CDR3aa: CASSFVPAGQGKWGPQETQYF; CDR3nt: TGTGCCAGCAGCTTCGTACCCGCGGGACAGGGCAAATGGGGCCCCCAAGAGACCCAGTACTTC
abundance: .; j_gene: TRBJ2-3; d_gene: .; v_gene: TRBV7-8; CDR3aa: CASSLTWDTQYF; CDR3nt: TGTGCCAGCAGCTTAACCTGGGATACGCAGTATTTT
abundance: .; j_gene: TRBJ1-2; d_gene: .; v_gene: TRBV27; CDR3aa: CASKEGPQFNYGYTF; CDR3nt: TGTGCCAGCAAGGAGGGTCCCCAATTTAACTATGGCTACACCTTC
abundance: once; j_gene: TRBJ1-5; d_gene: .; v_gene: TRBV27; CDR3aa: CASSLTAEHYSNQPQHF; CDR3nt: TGTGCCAGCAGTTTAACCGCGGAGCATTATAGCAATCAGCCCCAGCATTTT
abundance: .; j_gene: TRBJ2-3; d_gene: .; v_gene: TRBV7-6; CDR3aa: CASSLVAGPDTDTQYF; CDR3nt: TGTGCCAGCAGCTTGGTCGCAGGCCCTGATACAGATACGCAGTATTTT
abundance: .; j_gene: TRBJ1-2; d_gene: .; v_gene: TRBV4-1; CDR3aa: CASSQTGGGYTF; CDR3nt: TGCGCCAGCAGCCAGACTGGAGGGGGCTACACCTTC
abundance: .; j_gene: TRBJ2-7; d_gene: .; v_gene: TRBV4-1; CDR3aa: CASSQDRFYEQYF; CDR3nt: TGCGCCAGCAGCCAAGATCGGTTTTACGAGCAGTACTTC
abundance: .; j_gene: TRBJ2-2; d_gene: .; v_gene: TRBV5-4; CDR3aa: CASSWGPTGELFF; CDR3nt: TGTGCCAGCAGCTGGGGCCCAACCGGGGAGCTGTTTTTT